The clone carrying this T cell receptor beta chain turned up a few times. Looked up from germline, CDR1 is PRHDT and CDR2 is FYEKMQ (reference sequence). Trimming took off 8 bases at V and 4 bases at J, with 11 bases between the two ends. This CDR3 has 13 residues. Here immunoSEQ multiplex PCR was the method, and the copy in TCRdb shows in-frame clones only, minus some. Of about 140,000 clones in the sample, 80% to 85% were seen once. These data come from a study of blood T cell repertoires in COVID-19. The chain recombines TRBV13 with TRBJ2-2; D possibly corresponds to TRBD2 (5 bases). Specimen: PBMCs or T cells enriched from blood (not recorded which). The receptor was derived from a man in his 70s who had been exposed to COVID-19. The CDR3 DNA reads TGTGCCAGCGGCGGGCGTTTCACCGGGGAGCTGTTTTTT. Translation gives CASGGRFTGELFF.